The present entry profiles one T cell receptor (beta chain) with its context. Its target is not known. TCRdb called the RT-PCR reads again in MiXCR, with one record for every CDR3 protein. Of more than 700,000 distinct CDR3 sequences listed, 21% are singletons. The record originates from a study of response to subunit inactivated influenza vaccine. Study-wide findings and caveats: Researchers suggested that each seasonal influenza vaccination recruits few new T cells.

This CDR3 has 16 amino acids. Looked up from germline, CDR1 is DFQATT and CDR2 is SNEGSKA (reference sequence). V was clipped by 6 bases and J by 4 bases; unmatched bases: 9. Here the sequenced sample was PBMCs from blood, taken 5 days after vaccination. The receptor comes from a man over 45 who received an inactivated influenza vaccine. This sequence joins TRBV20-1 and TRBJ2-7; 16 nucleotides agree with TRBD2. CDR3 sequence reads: CSAPGLAGGPIYEQYF. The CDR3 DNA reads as TGCAGTGCCCCGGGACTAGCGGGAGGGCCCATTTACGAGCAGTACTTC.